The clone carrying this TCR beta chain was seen many times. This entry belongs to a study of tumor-infiltrating lymphocytes in oesophageal squamous cell carcinoma. TCRdb independently ran MiXCR on the PCR reads; one entry per CDR3 protein. The sample shows roughly 17,000 distinct CDR3 sequences, 45% to 50% of them seen only once. The junction had 17 bases not matched to a gene; V was cut back by 6 bases and J by 11 bases. Germline-derived CDR1 and CDR2 are MNHNS and SASEGT. This CDR3 has 15 residues. The chain joins TRBV6-1 to TRBJ2-5, with 8 bases aligning to TRBD2. Material: esophageal tumor tissue. This TCR came from a male donor with esophageal squamous cell carcinoma. The CDR3: CASSLSGEAYNEQYF. The CDR3 DNA follows: TGTGCCAGCAGCCTTAGCGGGGAAGCCTACAATGAGCAGTACTTC.